This paragraph covers one T cell receptor (beta chain) sequence. This clonotype appeared a single time. It lacks a known antigen. A read error may be the cause here, since a much bigger clone is one base away. TCR beta CDR3 regions were amplified from RNA transcripts. A first-round RT-PCR of the TCR CDR3 used the HTBI primer set with the Qiagen OneStep RT-PCR kit. A second multiplex PCR round built the libraries, followed by size selection and purification. The libraries were sequenced on an Illumina HiSeq2000 using paired-end 100 bp reads. Turning to the authors' computational methods: SOAPnuke was used to process the raw data, with reads discarded if the reads contained adapters or uncalled bases, had a mean Phred below 15, or lacked an exact constant-primer or identifier match. COPE v1.2.5 was used to merge the high-quality paired reads, and each unique nucleotide sequence was defined as a clonotype. MiTCR v1.1 was used to align the clonotypes against IMGT TRBV, TRBD and TRBJ reference segments. Analysis was restricted to V-J combinations with a frequency above 0.0001, which covered 98% to 99.2% of repertoires. The TCS score was defined as the ratio of F50 (clonal expansion) to E x V (chaos), calculated using BLOSUM62-based TCRdist between CDR3 peptides within each V-J. Welch's t-statistics and random forest reduced around 510 V-J features to 10 to 15, which were used in a naive Bayes classifier (R e1071). Thyroid-blood repertoire similarity was quantified with the Morisita-Horn index. The raw public data were reprocessed by TCRdb itself: fastp quality trimming at Q25, MiXCR clonotype calling, in-frame beta chains only. For every CDR3 protein sequence, its rows merge into one entry that carries the most common genes and DNA. These V and J calls rely on TCRdb rather than the paper's analysis. This sample is represented by approximately 610,000 distinct CDR3 sequences; 14% to 15% of them were singletons. The ten largest account for over 3.5% of the sample.

This sample is part of a study of T cells in Graves' hyperthyroidism and ophthalmopathy (dated by TCRdb to the late 2010s). For the study in its entirety: Peripheral blood was collected at initial diagnosis, before any treatment. The paper reports TCR Vbeta CDR3 sequencing of some 140 peripheral blood samples: under 45 ophthalmopathy, under 80 hyperthyroidism and 17 progressor patients. To identify distinguishing TCR V-J signatures, a discovery cohort of around 100 patients was used, comprising fewer than 45 with Graves' ophthalmopathy and around 60 with stable Graves' hyperthyroidism. The 95 to 100 discovery patients were randomly divided into training and test sets at a 7:3 ratio. In addition, the study compared T-cell repertoires in thyroid tissue and in blood from a handful of Graves' hyperthyroidism patients. Whether ophthalmopathy could be predicted prospectively was tested in an independent validation cohort made up of roughly 19 hyperthyroidism patients plus 17 patients who later progressed to ophthalmopathy. Once sampling was done, hyperthyroidism patients were given methimazole at a starting dose of 30 mg daily, whereas ophthalmopathy patients were given high-dose intravenous methylprednisolone.

Summary of the overall study and its limitations: No statistical method was used to set the sample size in advance, and investigators knew the group allocation. Most expanded thyroid clonotypes (frequency above 0.001) were also found in blood, which suggests that blood repertoires may mirror thyroid immune responses. In validation, the model predicted progression to ophthalmopathy a median of about 6.8 months before onset, with roughly 68% sensitivity and 72.22% specificity. A model built on a 13 V-J signature distinguished ophthalmopathy from stable hyperthyroidism, reaching about 88% sensitivity and 81.08% specificity in cross-validation and 80%/75% in testing.

Ophthalmopathy patients had moderately to severely active disease, Clinical Activity Score of at least 3, NOSPECS grade of at least 4, and duration under 3 months. The study excluded patients with uncontrolled infections, other autoimmune diseases, pregnancy or lactation. Diagnoses were based on clinical symptoms, serum thyroxine and TRAb, thyroid ultrasound and orbital computed tomography. PBMCs were separated from under 11 ml of fresh peripheral blood using Ficoll-Paque density gradient centrifugation. Trizol reagent was used to extract total RNA, and RNA quality was then checked on an Agilent 2100 Bioanalyzer. As encoded in the germline V gene, CDR1 is LGHNA while CDR2 is YNFKEQ. The CDR3 covers 12 residues, taking in both the cysteine and the phenylalanine. Just the 36-base CDR3 DNA is kept, in frame starting at base 1. Relative to germline, V is 3 bases shorter and J is 5 bases shorter, with 7 bases between their ends.

The sequenced sample was blood. The chain joins TRBV4-2 to TRBJ1-1; there is no confident call for the D gene. This sequence originates from a woman in her thirties or forties with Graves' ophthalmopathy. The CDR3 reads as follows: CASSHEKTEAFF. The DNA sequence is given as TGTGCCAGCAGCCACGAGAAGACTGAAGCTTTCTTT.